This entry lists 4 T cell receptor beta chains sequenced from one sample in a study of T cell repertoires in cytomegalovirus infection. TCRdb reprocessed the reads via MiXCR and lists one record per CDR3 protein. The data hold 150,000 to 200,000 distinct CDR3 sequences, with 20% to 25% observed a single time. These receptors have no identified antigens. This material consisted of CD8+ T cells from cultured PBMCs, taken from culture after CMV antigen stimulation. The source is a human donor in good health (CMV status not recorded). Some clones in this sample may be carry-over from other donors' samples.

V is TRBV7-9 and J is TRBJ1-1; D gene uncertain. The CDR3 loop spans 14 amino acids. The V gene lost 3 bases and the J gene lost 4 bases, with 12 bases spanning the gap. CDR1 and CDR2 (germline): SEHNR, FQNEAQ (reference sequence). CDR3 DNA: TGTGCCAGCAGCTTCCCACGCGAGACCACTGAAGCTTTCTTT. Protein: CASSFPRETTEAFF.

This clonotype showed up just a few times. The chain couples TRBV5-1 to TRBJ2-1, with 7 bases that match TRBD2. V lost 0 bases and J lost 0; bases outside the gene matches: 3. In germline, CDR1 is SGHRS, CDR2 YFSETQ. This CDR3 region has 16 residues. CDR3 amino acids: CASSLERGSSYNEQFF. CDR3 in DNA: TGCGCCAGCAGCTTGGAGCGGGGCAGCTCCTACAATGAGCAGTTCTTC. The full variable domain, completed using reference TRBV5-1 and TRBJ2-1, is KAGVTQTPRYLIKTRGQQVTLSCSPISGHRSVSWYQQTPGQGLQFLFEYFSETQRNKGNFPGRFSGRQFSNSRSEMNVSTLELGDSALYLCASSLERGSSYNEQFFGPGTRLTVL.

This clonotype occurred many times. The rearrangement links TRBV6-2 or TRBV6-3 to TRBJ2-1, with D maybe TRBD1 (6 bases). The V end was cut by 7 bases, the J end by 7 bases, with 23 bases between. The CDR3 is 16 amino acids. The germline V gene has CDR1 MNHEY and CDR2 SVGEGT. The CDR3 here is CASKKGVTGLMNEQFF. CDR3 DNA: TGTGCCAGCAAAAAGGGTGTTACAGGGCTCATGAATGAGCAGTTCTTC.

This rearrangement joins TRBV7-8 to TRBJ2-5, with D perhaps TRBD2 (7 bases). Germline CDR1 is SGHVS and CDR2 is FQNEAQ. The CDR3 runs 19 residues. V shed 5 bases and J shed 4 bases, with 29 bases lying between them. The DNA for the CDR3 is TGTGCCAGCAGCCCGCGGGGCAGGGGAGGGGTAGTATCCCGAGAGACCCAGTACTTC. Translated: CASSPRGRGGVVSRETQYF.